The clone carrying this TCR beta chain has a count of ten or more. V was pared by 5 bases and J by 6 bases, with 12 bases of the junction left unmatched. The germline V gene has CDR1 SGHTA and CDR2 FQGNSA. The CDR3 has 16 residues. The data belong to a study of T cells in Graves' hyperthyroidism and ophthalmopathy. From RNA transcripts, TCR beta CDR3 regions were amplified. The HTBI primer set served for first-round RT-PCR of the TCR CDR3. TCRdb recomputed calls from the multiplex PCR reads with MiXCR, one row per CDR3 protein. In the table there are over 300,000 distinct CDR3 sequences, roughly 13% of which are singletons. The study left out patients who had uncontrolled infection, other autoimmune disease, pregnancy or lactation.

The sequence derives from a woman in her forties with Graves' ophthalmopathy. V gene TRBV7-2 combines with J gene TRBJ1-5, with 8 bases that match TRBD1. The sample consisted of blood. The CDR3 coding sequence is TGTGCCAGCAGCCCGGGGCGGACAGGGAACGGTCAGCCCCAGCATTTT. Its translation: CASSPGRTGNGQPQHF.